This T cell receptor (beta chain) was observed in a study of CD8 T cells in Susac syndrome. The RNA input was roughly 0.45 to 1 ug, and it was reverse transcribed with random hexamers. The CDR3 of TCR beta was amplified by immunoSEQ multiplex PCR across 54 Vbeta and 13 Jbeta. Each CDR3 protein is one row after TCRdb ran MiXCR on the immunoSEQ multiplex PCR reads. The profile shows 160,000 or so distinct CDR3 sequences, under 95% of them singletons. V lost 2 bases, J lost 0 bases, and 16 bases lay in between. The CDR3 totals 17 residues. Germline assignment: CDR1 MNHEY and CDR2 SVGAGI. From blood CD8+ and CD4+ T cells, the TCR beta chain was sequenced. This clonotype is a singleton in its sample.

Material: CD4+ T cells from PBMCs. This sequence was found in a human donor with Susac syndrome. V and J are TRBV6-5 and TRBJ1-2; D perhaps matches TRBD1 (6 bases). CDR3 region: CASSYGSGASANYGYTF. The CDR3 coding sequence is TGTGCCAGCAGTTACGGGTCAGGGGCCTCAGCTAACTATGGCTACACCTTC.